The text below deals with one T cell receptor beta chain. Clones were read by immunoSEQ multiplex PCR, and TCRdb kept only the in-frame ones, dropping some. The sample holds more than 95,000 clones, 80% seen once. The germline gives CDR1 SGHTA, CDR2 FQGNSA. The ends were cut back, 5 bases at V and 8 bases at J, with 18 bases in the middle. The length of the CDR3 is 14 residues. The data were taken from a study of blood T cell repertoires in COVID-19. The wider study: Nucleic acid was either cDNA or gDNA, and it came from T cells, B-cell-depleted T cells, or PBMCs.

The J gene is TRBJ1-2, the V gene TRBV7-2; tentative D call: TRBD1 (5 bases). Sequenced: peripheral blood. The source is a human donor in a cohort sampled during active COVID-19. CDR3 nucleotide sequence: TGTGCCAGCAGCCTGCGGGACGGTCGTCAGGGCTACACCTTC. Protein: CASSLRDGRQGYTF.